A single sample gave rise to the 24 T cell receptor beta chains below, sequenced in a study of shared clonotypes between healthy human individuals. Generated by immunoSEQ multiplex PCR, the TCRdb table keeps only in-frame clones and is missing some. The table records roughly 2.5 million clones, around 94% of them present only once. Sequencing used naive CD4+ T cells sorted from blood. Indicated subset: CD45RA+ positively selected. The receptors stem from a man aged 18 to 35 in good health.

The genes are TRBV5-1 and TRBJ1-2; the D gene is possibly TRBD1 (5 bases). The CDR3 extends over 12 amino acids. In germline, CDR1 is SGHRS, CDR2 YFSETQ. Deletions cut 0 bases from V and 10 bases from J, with 10 bases between. The CDR3 nucleotides are TGCGCCAGCAGCTTGGTTCCAGGGAACTACACCTTC. It is translated as CASSLVPGNYTF.

The count of this clone is one. The V and J genes are TRBV27 and TRBJ1-2, with TRBD1 identical over 9 bases. V shed 8 bases and J 7 bases; nucleotides not matched to a gene: 2. Germline CDR1 and CDR2: MNHEY and SMNVEV (reference sequence). There are 11 residues in the CDR3. CDR3 protein: CASRTGVGYTF. The CDR3 DNA is TGTGCCAGCCGGACAGGGGTTGGCTACACCTTC.

The rearrangement links TRBV5-4 to TRBJ2-5; TRBD1 or TRBD2 may be the D gene (6 bases each). There are 15 residues in the CDR3. Germline lookup yields CDR1 SGHNT and CDR2 YYREEE (reference sequence). V gave up 4 bases and J gave up 2 bases, with 15 bases separating them. The CDR3 region has the DNA TGTGCCAGCAGCACATCTGCGGGGACACAAGAGACCCAGTACTTC. Protein: CASSTSAGTQETQYF. The variable domain in full, completed from reference TRBV5-4 and TRBJ2-5, reads ETGVTQSPTHLIKTRGQQVTLRCSSQSGHNTVSWYQQALGQGPQFIFQYYREEENGRGNFPPRFSGLQFPNYSSELNVNALELDDSALYLCASSTSAGTQETQYFGPGTRLLVL.

J is TRBJ1-5 and V is TRBV7-9; TRBD1 is a possible D gene (5 bases). This CDR3 has 15 residues. Trimming removed 5 bases from V and 6 bases from J, with 17 bases in between. Germline CDR1 and CDR2: SEHNR and FQNEAQ (reference sequence). This chain's CDR3 is CASSLVGGSGQPQHF. For the CDR3, the DNA is TGTGCCAGCAGCCTAGTTGGGGGGTCTGGTCAGCCCCAGCATTTT.

The gene calls are TRBV6-1 and TRBJ2-3, with D maybe TRBD2 (6 bases). This CDR3 contains 15 residues. V shed 4 bases and J shed 4 bases, with 15 bases lying between them. Germline-derived CDR1 and CDR2 are MNHNS and SASEGT. The CDR3 nucleotides are TGTGCCAGCAGTGGGGGTTCGGGAGTTTCAGATACGCAGTATTTT. Translating it yields CASSGGSGVSDTQYF.

The chain links TRBV11-3 to TRBJ2-5; D uncertain. Deletions cut 4 bases from V and 0 bases from J, with 9 bases between. CDR1 is SGHNT and CDR2 is YENEEA in the germline V gene. This CDR3 is built from 14 residues. This chain's CDR3 is CASSSRSDQETQYF. The CDR3 DNA reads TGTGCCAGCAGCTCCCGCTCCGACCAAGAGACCCAGTACTTC.

This clone was picked up a small number of times. Within the sample, other DNA sequences also encode this same CDR3. V usage is TRBV5-1 and J usage is TRBJ1-4; D uncertain. Trimming took 2 bases from V and 0 from J, leaving 5 bases between them. Germline values: CDR1 SGHRS, CDR2 YFSETQ. The CDR3 sequence is 14 residues long. Here the CDR3 reads CASSLDTTNEKLFF. CDR3 bases: TGCGCCAGCAGCTTAGACACAACTAATGAAAAACTGTTTTTT. Full variable domain (rest looked up from reference TRBV5-1 and TRBJ1-4): KAGVTQTPRYLIKTRGQQVTLSCSPISGHRSVSWYQQTPGQGLQFLFEYFSETQRNKGNFPGRFSGRQFSNSRSEMNVSTLELGDSALYLCASSLDTTNEKLFFGSGTQLSVL.

Comment on this clone: Other DNA sequences from this sample encode an identical CDR3 as well. This rearrangement joins TRBV5-6 to TRBJ1-5, with unresolved D. Germline assignment: CDR1 SGHDT and CDR2 YYEEEE. This CDR3 is built from 14 residues. The V and J ends lost 1 base and 1 base respectively, with 6 bases between them. CDR3 nucleotides: TGTGCCAGCAGCTTGAGACGGAGCAATCAGCCCCAGCATTTT. As protein: CASSLRRSNQPQHF.

This clone was picked up one time. The same CDR3 is also encoded by other DNA sequences in this sample. The rearrangement joins TRBV2 to TRBJ2-1, with D unclear. The V end was cut by 5 bases, the J end by 4 bases, with 3 bases between. CDR1 is SNHLY and CDR2 is FYNNEI in the germline V gene. The CDR3 totals 11 residues. CDR3 DNA: TGTGCCAGCAGTCTTTACAATGAGCAGTTCTTC. Amino acid sequence: CASSLYNEQFF.

V gene TRBV9 combines with J gene TRBJ2-7, with TRBD1 identical over 8 bases. Germline V gene lookup returns CDR1 SGDLS and CDR2 YYNGEE. The V and J ends lost 4 bases and 1 base, in that order; junction bases with no gene match: 4. The CDR3 spans 14 residues. The CDR3 coding sequence is TGTGCCAGCAGCCGACAGGGGATGTCCTACGAGCAGTACTTC. As protein: CASSRQGMSYEQYF.

This clone occurred once. The chain carries TRBV27 and TRBJ2-3; TRBD2 aligns across 10 bases. The CDR3 spans 15 residues. V lost 4 bases to trimming and J lost 0 bases; unmatched junction nucleotides: 1. Looked up from germline, CDR1 is MNHEY and CDR2 is SMNVEV (reference sequence). The DNA of the CDR3 is TGTGCCAGCAGTTGGACTAGCGGAAGCACAGATACGCAGTATTTT. Its translation is CASSWTSGSTDTQYF.

This clone was picked up one time. The chain joins TRBV19 to TRBJ1-5; tentatively, D is TRBD1 (5 bases). V lost 5 bases and J 6 bases, leaving 17 bases between the germline ends. Germline loops: CDR1 LNHDA, CDR2 SQIVND (reference sequence). The CDR3 is 15 amino acids. The CDR3 DNA reads as TGTGCCAGTAGTGACCCAAGGGGAAGGAGTCAGCCCCAGCATTTT. This encodes CASSDPRGRSQPQHF.

This clone was seen only once. The chain carries TRBV5-8 and TRBJ1-4; 7 bases are shared with TRBD1. V trimming: 7 bases; J trimming: 6 bases; junction bases outside the gene matches: 6. This CDR3 has 13 residues. Germline V lookup: CDR1 SGHTS, CDR2 YDEGEE. The CDR3 DNA reads TGTGCCAGCCCGACAGGGTTGTATGAAAAACTGTTTTTT. Translating it yields CASPTGLYEKLFF.

This chain uses TRBV9 with TRBJ1-5; D is perhaps TRBD1 (5 bases). Trimming took off 3 bases at V and 2 bases at J, with 12 bases between the two ends. CDR3 length equals 15 residues. Germline V gene sequence: CDR1 SGDLS, CDR2 YYNGEE. DNA of the CDR3: TGTGCCAGCAGCGCCTTTGACAGTGGCAATCAGCCCCAGCATTTT. It codes for CASSAFDSGNQPQHF.

The V call is TRBV11-2, the J call TRBJ2-2; possibly TRBD1 for D (6 bases). V was trimmed by 1 base and J by 5 bases, leaving 11 bases between them. Germline V gene sequence: CDR1 SGHAT, CDR2 FQNNGV. This CDR3 has 15 amino acids. CDR3 in amino acids: CASSLAPGVTGELFF. CDR3 DNA sequence: TGTGCCAGCAGCTTAGCCCCAGGGGTAACCGGGGAGCTGTTTTTT.

The chain links TRBV5-1 to TRBJ2-7; TRBD1 aligns across 9 bases. CDR1 is SGHRS and CDR2 is YFSETQ in the germline V gene. This CDR3 contains 17 residues. J lost 2 bases, V lost 4 bases, and 13 bases had no gene match. The CDR3 coding sequence is TGCGCCAGCAGCGCTAGTGCCGTGGGACAGGGACCCTACGAGCAGTACTTC. Protein: CASSASAVGQGPYEQYF.

The chain employs TRBV19 and TRBJ2-5; no firm D call. CDR1 is LNHDA, CDR2 SQIVND, per germline (reference sequence). This CDR3 region has 16 residues. Trimming left V 3 bases short and J 0 bases short, with 14 bases between. The CDR3 DNA follows: TGTGCCAGTAGTATCACAGAGTCTTGGAACCAAGAGACCCAGTACTTC. It codes for CASSITESWNQETQYF.

A word on this clone: Because it lacks the conserved phenylalanine or tryptophan at the end, this CDR3 is likely a read error. The genes are TRBV5-4 and TRBJ2-7, with D perhaps given as TRBD1 or TRBD2 (5 bases each). The CDR3 length is 14 residues. The V and J ends lost 4 bases and 7 bases respectively, with 18 bases between them. Germline loops: CDR1 SGHNT, CDR2 YYREEE (reference sequence). For the CDR3, the DNA is TGTGCCAGCAGCCTCCGGGACGGATCGATGGAGCAGTACCTC. Translating it yields CASSLRDGSMEQYL.

This clone occurred once. This sequence joins TRBV9 and TRBJ2-6; D call uncertain. The length of the CDR3 is 17 residues. Trimming stripped 2 bases from V and 0 bases from J, with 12 bases between. From germline, CDR1 is SGDLS and CDR2 YYNGEE. CDR3: CASSVLVASSGANVLTF. DNA for the CDR3: TGTGCCAGCAGCGTTTTGGTGGCTAGCTCTGGGGCCAACGTCCTGACTTTC.

The chain carries TRBV7-2 and TRBJ2-1, with 7 bases identical to TRBD2. The CDR3 totals 16 residues. Unmatched junction bases numbered 10, after V lost 4 bases and J lost 4 bases. The germline CDR1 and CDR2 sequences are SGHTA and FQGNSA. CDR3 in amino acids: CASSSRREGLYNEQFF. The CDR3 DNA follows: TGTGCCAGCAGCTCCCGGAGGGAGGGCCTATACAATGAGCAGTTCTTC.

The CDR3 is CASSLVGPGRRDEKLFF. In DNA form, the CDR3 reads TGTGCCAGCAGCTTAGTGGGCCCGGGACGGAGGGACGAAAAACTGTTTTTT. The chain joins TRBV11-2 to TRBJ1-4; possibly TRBD1 for D (5 bases). This CDR3 is built from 17 residues. V lost 1 base, J lost 8 bases, and 20 bases lay in between. CDR1 SGHAT and CDR2 FQNNGV come from the germline V gene.

The CDR3 DNA sequence: TGCAGCGTTGCCCGCGGGGGCGGAGAGCAGTACTTC. Translation gives CSVARGGGEQYF. The chain links TRBV29-1 to TRBJ2-7, with a weak D call TRBD2 (7 bases). Germline V gene lookup returns CDR1 SQVTM and CDR2 ANQGSEA. The V and J ends lost 4 bases and 7 bases respectively, with 14 bases between them. The CDR3 length is 12 residues.

The chain recombines TRBV28 with TRBJ2-1; a possible D gene is TRBD2 (5 bases). The CDR3 is made up of 12 amino acids. V lost 5 bases to trimming and J lost 11 bases, with 13 bases between them. In germline, CDR1 is MDHEN, CDR2 SYDVKM. CDR3 loop: CASSTRSSKQFF. The CDR3 bases are TGTGCCAGCAGTACTAGGTCATCGAAGCAGTTCTTC.

V gene TRBV7-9 combines with J gene TRBJ1-6; 7 positions agree with TRBD1. The V and J ends lost 5 bases and 9 bases, in that order; junction bases with no gene match: 13. The V gene's germline CDR1 is SEHNR and CDR2 FQNEAQ (reference sequence). The CDR3 sequence is 16 residues long. The CDR3 protein is CASSPKPGPGGSPLHF. CDR3 coding DNA: TGTGCCAGCAGCCCTAAGCCGGGCCCAGGGGGTTCACCCCTCCACTTT.